Listed below are T cell receptor beta chains from one sample, sequenced in a study of blood T cell repertoires in COVID-19. The table came from immunoSEQ multiplex PCR; TCRdb's copy has only in-frame clones and leaves some out. Among 120,000 or so clones listed, roughly nine tenths were seen once. Sequenced: peripheral blood. These receptors were taken from a human donor in a cohort sampled during active COVID-19. CDR3s include the opening cysteine and the closing phenylalanine or tryptophan. Each record gives: V gene, clone size, J gene, D gene, CDR3 protein, CDR3 DNA. D genes are given only for firm matches. Size tells how often a clone was seen (once, few, many) or the class of an expanded clone, and some rows leave it out.

TRBV6-4	NA	TRBJ2-1	TRBD2	CASRGLAGGADEQFF	TGTGCCAGCAGGGGACTAGCGGGAGGGGCGGATGAGCAGTTCTTC
TRBV11-2	few	TRBJ1-5	NA	CASSLDRVNQPQHF	TGTGCCAGCAGCTTAGACAGGGTCAATCAGCCCCAGCATTTT
TRBV7-9	NA	TRBJ1-6	TRBD1	CASSSVGQGRMSYNSPLHF	TGTGCCAGCAGCTCCGTAGGACAGGGGAGGATGTCCTATAATTCACCCCTCCACTTT
TRBV7-9	NA	TRBJ1-5	TRBD1	CASSLSTGNQPQHF	TGTGCCAGCAGCTTATCGACAGGGAATCAGCCCCAGCATTTT
TRBV3-1/TRBV3-2	NA	TRBJ1-4	NA	CASSQAGDRKLFF	TGTGCCAGCAGCCAGGCTGGAGATAGAAAACTGTTTTTT
TRBV7-9	NA	TRBJ2-1	TRBD1	CASSSTRDRGTGEQFF	TGTGCCAGCAGCTCGACCCGGGACAGGGGTACAGGTGAGCAGTTCTTC
TRBV4-1	NA	TRBJ2-5	TRBD2	CASSQDQSAGVGETQYF	TGCGCCAGCAGCCAAGATCAGTCAGCGGGAGTAGGGGAGACCCAGTACTTC
TRBV27	NA	TRBJ1-4	NA	CASRDDSATNEKLFF	TGTGCCAGCAGAGACGACAGTGCAACTAATGAAAAACTGTTTTTT
TRBV7-2	NA	TRBJ2-7	NA	CASSPRATGAYEQYF	TGTGCCAGCAGCCCCCGGGCAACGGGAGCCTACGAGCAGTACTTC
TRBV6-5	few	TRBJ2-7	TRBD1	CASSYNRGPGYEQYF	TGTGCCAGCAGTTACAACAGGGGGCCGGGCTACGAGCAGTACTTC
TRBV19	NA	TRBJ2-3	TRBD2	CASRNGGTDTQYF	TGTGCCAGTAGGAACGGGGGGACAGATACGCAGTATTTT
TRBV10-2	NA	TRBJ2-7	TRBD2	CASTFMGGGAYEQYF	TGCGCCAGCACCTTTATGGGGGGGGGAGCCTACGAGCAGTACTTC
TRBV21-1	NA	TRBJ2-7	NA	CASSLTCPPGRWCEQYF	TGTGCCAGCAGCTTAACGTGTCCCCCAGGGCGTTGGTGCGAGCAGTACTTC
TRBV4-1	NA	TRBJ2-1	TRBD2	CASSQGTQREGNEQFF	TGCGCCAGCAGCCAAGGTACTCAGAGGGAGGGGAATGAGCAGTTCTTC
TRBV10-3	NA	TRBJ1-1	TRBD1	CAISDPQGLNTEAFF	TGTGCCATCAGTGATCCACAGGGGTTGAACACTGAAGCTTTCTTT
TRBV2	NA	TRBJ1-6	NA	CASSPRIQANSPLHF	TGTGCCAGCAGTCCCCGGATACAGGCTAATTCACCCCTCCACTTT
TRBV29-1	NA	TRBJ2-3	TRBD1	CSVESRTGASADTQYF	TGCAGCGTTGAATCCCGGACAGGGGCATCCGCAGATACGCAGTATTTT
TRBV5-1	NA	TRBJ1-5	NA	CASSLDSGDSTQHF	TGCGCCAGCAGCTTGGATAGTGGTGACAGCACCCAGCATTTT
TRBV5-1	NA	TRBJ2-3	TRBD2	CASSPGLAGGLGTDTQYF	TGCGCCAGCAGCCCGGGACTAGCGGGAGGGTTGGGCACAGATACGCAGTATTTT
TRBV4-1	NA	TRBJ1-1	TRBD1	CASSRTGRGTEAFF	TGCGCCAGCAGTCGGACAGGGAGAGGGACTGAAGCTTTCTTT
TRBV6-5	NA	TRBJ1-1	NA	CAGQWNRDTEAFF	TGTGCCGGCCAGTGGAACCGGGACACTGAAGCTTTCTTT
TRBV10-3	NA	TRBJ2-3	TRBD2	CAISEGLAASTDTQYF	TGTGCCATCAGTGAGGGGCTAGCGGCTAGCACAGATACGCAGTATTTT
TRBV19	NA	TRBJ2-3	TRBD2	CASSYSGGGTDTQYF	TGTGCCAGTAGTTACTCGGGGGGAGGCACAGATACGCAGTATTTT
TRBV10-1	NA	TRBJ2-1	NA	CASSESPVRNEQFF	TGCGCCAGCAGTGAGTCTCCGGTGAGGAATGAGCAGTTCTTC
TRBV11-2	NA	TRBJ2-3	TRBD2	CASSLRLAGETDTQYF	TGTGCCAGCAGCTTACGGCTAGCGGGAGAAACAGATACGCAGTATTTT
TRBV19	once	TRBJ2-5	TRBD1	CASSLGQGGGQETQYF	TGTGCCAGTAGTTTGGGACAGGGGGGAGGACAAGAGACCCAGTACTTC
TRBV7-3	NA	TRBJ2-1	NA	CASGTYSASGRSSYNEQFF	TGTGCCAGCGGTACGTATTCGGCAAGCGGGCGAAGCTCCTACAATGAGCAGTTCTTC
TRBV27	NA	TRBJ2-7	NA	CASSPKQGSYEQYF	TGTGCCAGCAGTCCCAAGCAGGGATCCTACGAGCAGTACTTC
TRBV14	few	TRBJ1-6	TRBD1	CASSWDRGGSPLHF	TGTGCCAGCAGCTGGGACAGGGGCGGTTCACCCCTCCACTTT
TRBV19	NA	TRBJ1-1	TRBD1	CASSTDREGNTEAFF	TGTGCCAGTAGTACAGACAGGGAAGGGAACACTGAAGCTTTCTTT
TRBV7-2	NA	TRBJ1-1	NA	CASSFPGRHSSTEAFF	TGTGCCAGCAGCTTCCCAGGGCGTCATTCAAGCACTGAAGCTTTCTTT
TRBV2	once	TRBJ1-1	TRBD1	CASKTGTGESSTEAFF	TGTGCCAGCAAAACCGGGACAGGGGAATCGAGCACTGAAGCTTTCTTT
TRBV7-2	NA	TRBJ2-3	TRBD1	CASTGTGPDTQYF	TGTGCCAGCACTGGGACAGGGCCAGATACGCAGTATTTT
TRBV21-1	NA	TRBJ1-2	NA	CASSKAGGYRSPNGYTF	TGTGCCAGCAGCAAAGCAGGGGGATACAGGTCGCCTAATGGCTACACCTTC
TRBV5-1	NA	TRBJ1-2	NA	CASSLETGAPYGYTF	TGCGCCAGCAGCTTGGAGACAGGAGCCCCCTATGGCTACACCTTC
TRBV3-1/TRBV3-2	few	TRBJ1-6	NA	CASSPRDSKSSPLHF	TGTGCCAGCAGCCCTCGGGACTCCAAATCTTCACCCCTCCACTTT
TRBV28	NA	TRBJ2-1	TRBD2	CASSSRWVTSGSRFF	TGTGCCAGCAGTTCAAGGTGGGTGACTAGCGGGAGTCGGTTCTTC
TRBV7-2	NA	TRBJ2-7	NA	CASSLGGRRTITYEQYF	TGTGCCAGCAGCTTAGGGGGTCGACGGACAATTACCTACGAGCAGTACTTC
TRBV25-1	NA	TRBJ1-1	NA	CASSSPGVVTEAFF	TGTGCCAGCAGTAGTCCCGGGGTGGTAACCGAAGCTTTCTTT
TRBV18	NA	TRBJ1-5	TRBD1	CASSPDRDQPQHF	TGTGCCAGCTCACCCGACAGGGATCAGCCCCAGCATTTT
TRBV28	NA	TRBJ2-5	TRBD2	CASSLSMTSGQETQYF	TGTGCCAGCAGTCTCTCTATGACTAGCGGACAAGAGACCCAGTACTTC
TRBV9	NA	TRBJ1-4	NA	CASSRQAGVSEKLFF	TGTGCCAGCAGCAGACAGGCAGGAGTAAGCGAAAAACTGTTTTTT
TRBV6-5	NA	TRBJ1-1	TRBD1	CASRGDRGVSEAFF	TGTGCCAGCAGGGGGGACAGGGGAGTCAGTGAAGCTTTCTTT
TRBV6-1	NA	TRBJ1-4	NA	CASSEALSVANEKLFF	TGTGCCAGCAGTGAAGCGCTTAGCGTAGCTAATGAAAAACTGTTTTTT
TRBV18	NA	TRBJ2-4	TRBD2	CASSAGTTTQNIQYF	TGTGCCAGCTCAGCCGGGACTACCACACAAAACATTCAGTACTTC
TRBV10-3	NA	TRBJ1-5	NA	CAIRDSLTNQPQHF	TGTGCCATCAGGGACAGCCTGACCAATCAGCCCCAGCATTTT
TRBV18	NA	TRBJ2-7	TRBD2	CASSPSGGPRSEQYF	TGTGCCAGCTCACCCAGCGGGGGGCCACGGAGTGAGCAGTACTTC
TRBV6-2/TRBV6-3	NA	TRBJ2-3	NA	CASSYSAGTGRDTQYF	TGTGCCAGCAGTTATTCCGCTGGGACTGGCCGGGATACGCAGTATTTT
TRBV2	few	TRBJ2-1	NA	CASSEWGVGDNEQFF	TGTGCCAGCAGTGAATGGGGGGTAGGGGACAATGAGCAGTTCTTC
TRBV7-6	NA	TRBJ2-3	NA	CASSASGGQQYF	TGTGCCAGCAGCGCCAGTGGTGGACAGCAGTATTTT
TRBV19	NA	TRBJ2-1	TRBD2	CASSGLAVSYNEQFF	TGTGCCAGTAGCGGACTAGCGGTCTCCTACAATGAGCAGTTCTTC
TRBV19	NA	TRBJ2-7	TRBD1	CASSDRDSPYEQYF	TGTGCCAGTAGCGACCGGGACAGCCCCTACGAGCAGTACTTC
TRBV11-3	NA	TRBJ2-7	NA	CASSLRPDYEQYF	TGTGCCAGCAGCTTACGTCCAGACTACGAGCAGTACTTC
TRBV3-1/TRBV3-2	NA	TRBJ2-3	TRBD2	CASSQDWGLAGEDTDTQYF	TGTGCCAGCAGCCAAGATTGGGGCCTAGCGGGAGAGGACACAGATACGCAGTATTTT
TRBV7-8	NA	TRBJ1-3	NA	CASSPQGNSGNTIYF	TGTGCCAGCAGCCCGCAGGGGAACTCTGGAAACACCATATATTTT
TRBV2	once	TRBJ1-2	NA	CASSVLVGSGYTF	TGTGCCAGCAGTGTGCTGGTGGGGAGCGGCTACACCTTC
TRBV13	NA	TRBJ1-2	TRBD1	CASSSGQLYGYTF	TGTGCCAGCAGCTCGGGACAGCTCTATGGCTACACCTTC